The 5 T cell receptor beta chains reported below all come from one sample, sequenced in a study of T cell responses to AZD1222 COVID-19 vaccine. The assay was immunoSEQ multiplex PCR, and TCRdb's table has in-frame clones only and misses some. The sample records some 130,000 clones, roughly nine tenths being singletons. The sequenced sample was peripheral blood, obtained on day 0 of AZD1222 vaccination. These receptors were collected from an adult in good health.

This clone was observed once. The rearrangement links TRBV5-8 to TRBJ1-2; D is ambiguous. The CDR3 spans 16 residues. V was trimmed by 4 bases and J by 3 bases, leaving 19 bases between them. The germline V gene encodes CDR1 SGHTS and CDR2 YDEGEE. Here the CDR3 DNA reads TGTGCCAGCAGCGCGGCGGTTCGGACCGGCTACTATGGCTACACCTTC. Its translation is CASSAAVRTGYYGYTF.

This clone has only one observation. V gene TRBV5-3 combines with J gene TRBJ2-3; 11 nucleotides match TRBD2. TRBV5-3 is an ORF; its function is uncertain. The CDR3 loop spans 14 amino acids. The junction had 3 bases not matched to a gene; V was cut back by 7 bases and J by 2 bases. The CDR3 DNA is TGTGCCAGAGCTAGCGGGGGGACCACAGATACGCAGTATTTT. It encodes CARASGGTTDTQYF.

This CDR3 reads CASGGQGTRYEQFF. The DNA for the CDR3 is TGCGCCAGCGGGGGGCAGGGGACAAGGTATGAGCAGTTCTTC. The chain combines TRBV5-1 with TRBJ2-1; TRBD1 or TRBD2 may be the D gene (6 bases each). The CDR3 runs 14 residues. Germline V CDR1 and CDR2: SGHRS, YFSETQ. V lost 7 bases to trimming and J lost 8 bases, with 19 bases between them.

V usage is TRBV5-1 and J usage is TRBJ2-7; TRBD1 might be the D (6 bases). Germline lookup yields CDR1 SGHRS and CDR2 YFSETQ. The CDR3 has 15 residues. Trimming took off 3 bases at V and 0 bases at J, with 13 bases between the two ends. As DNA, the CDR3 is TGCGCCAGCAGCTCAACAGGGACCAGCTCCTACGAGCAGTACTTC. Its translation is CASSSTGTSSYEQYF.

The chain couples TRBV9 to TRBJ1-5; TRBD1 agrees at 7 bases. Trimming cost V 0 bases and J 5 bases; bases outside gene matches: 5. This CDR3 spans 15 amino acids. Germline V lookup: CDR1 SGDLS, CDR2 YYNGEE. The DNA of the CDR3 is TGTGCCAGCAGCGTAGCTGGACAGGTGTATCAGCCCCAGCATTTT. Protein: CASSVAGQVYQPQHF.